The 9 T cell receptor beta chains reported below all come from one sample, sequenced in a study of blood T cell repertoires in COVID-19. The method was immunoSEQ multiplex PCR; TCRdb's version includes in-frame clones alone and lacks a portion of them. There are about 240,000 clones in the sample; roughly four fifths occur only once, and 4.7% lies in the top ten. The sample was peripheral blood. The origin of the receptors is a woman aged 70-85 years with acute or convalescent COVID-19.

The CDR3 nucleotides are TGTGCCAGCAGCCCTGCTAGACCCCCTTACGAGCAGTACTTC. It specifies CASSPARPPYEQYF. V gene TRBV7-2 combines with J gene TRBJ2-7; D ambiguous. The CDR3 contains 14 residues. Germline V gives CDR1 SGHTA, CDR2 FQGNSA. V was trimmed by 5 bases and J by 4 bases, leaving 15 bases between them.

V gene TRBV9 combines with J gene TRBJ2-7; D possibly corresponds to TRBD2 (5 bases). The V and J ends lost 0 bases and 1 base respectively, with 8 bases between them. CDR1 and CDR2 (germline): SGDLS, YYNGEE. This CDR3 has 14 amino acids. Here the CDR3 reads CASSVGLPSYEQYF. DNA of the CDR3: TGTGCCAGCAGCGTAGGACTACCTTCCTACGAGCAGTACTTC.

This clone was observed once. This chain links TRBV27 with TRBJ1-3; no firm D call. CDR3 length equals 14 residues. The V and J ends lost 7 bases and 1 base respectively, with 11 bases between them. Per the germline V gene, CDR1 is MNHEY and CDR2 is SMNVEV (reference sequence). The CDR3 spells CASKNGGSGNTIYF. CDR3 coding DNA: TGTGCCAGCAAAAACGGAGGGTCTGGAAACACCATATATTTT.

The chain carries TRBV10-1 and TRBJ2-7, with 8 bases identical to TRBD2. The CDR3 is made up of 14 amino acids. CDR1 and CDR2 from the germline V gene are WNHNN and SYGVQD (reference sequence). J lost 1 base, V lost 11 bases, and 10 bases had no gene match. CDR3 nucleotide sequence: TGCGCCCGACTGACTAGCGCCTATTCCTACGAGCAGTACTTC. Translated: CARLTSAYSYEQYF.

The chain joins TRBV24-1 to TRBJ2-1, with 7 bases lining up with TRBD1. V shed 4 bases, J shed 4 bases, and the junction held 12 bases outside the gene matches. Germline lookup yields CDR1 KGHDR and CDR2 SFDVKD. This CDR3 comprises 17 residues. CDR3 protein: CATSDPIKGAEYNEQFF. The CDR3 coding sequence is TGTGCCACCAGTGACCCCATAAAGGGGGCGGAATACAATGAGCAGTTCTTC.

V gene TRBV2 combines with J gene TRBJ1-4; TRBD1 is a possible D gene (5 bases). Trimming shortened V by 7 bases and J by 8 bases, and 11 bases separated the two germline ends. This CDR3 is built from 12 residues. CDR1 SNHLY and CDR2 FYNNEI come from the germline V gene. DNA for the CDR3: TGTGCCAGCATTGGGGGGGGAGAAAAACTGTTTTTT. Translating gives CASIGGGEKLFF.

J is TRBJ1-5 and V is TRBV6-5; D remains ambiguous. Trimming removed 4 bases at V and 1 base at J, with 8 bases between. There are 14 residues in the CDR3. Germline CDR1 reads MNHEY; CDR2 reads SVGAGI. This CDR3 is CASSSSVSNQPQHF. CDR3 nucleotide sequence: TGTGCCAGCAGTTCCTCCGTCAGCAATCAGCCCCAGCATTTT.

CDR3: CASSAQSGGTLNEQFF. CDR3 in DNA: TGTGCCAGCAGCGCCCAAAGCGGGGGTACCCTCAATGAGCAGTTCTTC. The V and J genes are TRBV9 and TRBJ2-1; 8 positions match TRBD2. CDR1 is SGDLS, CDR2 YYNGEE, per germline. V lost 3 bases and J lost 6; bases outside the gene matches: 11. This CDR3 is built from 16 residues.

The CDR3 DNA follows: TGTGCCAGCAGCCAAGAGTACTCTGGGGCCAACGTCCTGACTTTC. Translated: CASSQEYSGANVLTF. This chain links TRBV4-2 with TRBJ2-6; D call uncertain. Per the germline V gene, CDR1 is LGHNA and CDR2 is YNFKEQ. V was cut by 0 bases and J by 0 bases, with 3 bases left in between. CDR3 length equals 15 residues.